A selection of T cell receptor beta chains follows, all from one sample in a study of shared clonotypes between healthy human individuals. Method: immunoSEQ multiplex PCR; TCRdb's copy keeps in-frame clones and lacks some. The data contain about 1 million clones, more than 60% of them singletons. The sequencing sample was made of memory CD4+ T cells sorted from blood. Every receptor here comes from a man between 18 and 35 years old in good health. CDR3s include the opening cysteine and the closing phenylalanine or tryptophan. The D gene is left open where the match is weak. Clone size is given for some rows only: seen once, a few or many times, or a class if the clone is expanded.

len: 22
j_gene: TRBJ2-1
d_gene: TRBD2
v_gene: TRBV19
abundance: once
CDR3aa: CASSRGPRWGLADPYVYNEQFF
CDR3nt: TGTGCCAGTAGCAGAGGACCCCGGTGGGGACTAGCGGACCCATACGTCTACAATGAGCAGTTCTTC

len: 17
j_gene: TRBJ2-7
d_gene: TRBD1
v_gene: TRBV7-9
abundance: -
CDR3aa: CASSHLERDRVSYEQYF
CDR3nt: TGTGCCAGCAGCCATCTCGAACGGGACAGGGTATCCTACGAGCAGTACTTC

len: 14
j_gene: TRBJ1-3
d_gene: -
v_gene: TRBV7-2
abundance: -
CDR3aa: CASRPGTSGNTIYF
CDR3nt: TGTGCCAGCAGACCCGGGACGTCTGGAAACACCATATATTTT

len: 14
j_gene: TRBJ1-5
d_gene: -
v_gene: TRBV29-1
abundance: -
CDR3aa: CSVGEGRSNQPQHF
CDR3nt: TGCAGCGTTGGGGAAGGGAGGAGCAATCAGCCCCAGCATTTT

len: 14
j_gene: TRBJ2-5
d_gene: TRBD2
v_gene: TRBV5-1
abundance: -
CDR3aa: CASSLDSGRETQYF
CDR3nt: TGCGCCAGCAGCTTGGATAGCGGGAGAGAGACCCAGTACTTC

len: 15
j_gene: TRBJ2-1
d_gene: -
v_gene: TRBV5-1
abundance: -
CDR3aa: CASSPAASRYNEQFF
CDR3nt: TGCGCCAGCAGCCCCGCAGCTAGCAGATACAATGAGCAGTTCTTC

len: 11
j_gene: TRBJ2-7
d_gene: -
v_gene: TRBV19
abundance: -
CDR3aa: CASGQFYEQYF
CDR3nt: TGTGCCAGTGGACAGTTCTACGAGCAGTACTTC

len: 15
j_gene: TRBJ2-3
d_gene: -
v_gene: TRBV6-5
abundance: -
CDR3aa: CASSYSQGPWDTQYF
CDR3nt: TGTGCCAGCAGTTACTCGCAGGGTCCCTGGGATACGCAGTATTTT

len: 15
j_gene: TRBJ2-7
d_gene: TRBD2
v_gene: TRBV6-5
abundance: few
CDR3aa: CASSRRLAGGYEQYF
CDR3nt: TGTGCCAGCAGTCGAAGACTAGCGGGGGGCTACGAGCAGTACTTC

len: 10
j_gene: TRBJ2-7
d_gene: -
v_gene: TRBV10-3
abundance: -
CDR3aa: CAAGTYEQYF
CDR3nt: TGTGCCGCGGGGACCTACGAGCAGTACTTC

len: 15
j_gene: TRBJ2-7
d_gene: TRBD1
v_gene: TRBV19
abundance: -
CDR3aa: CASTEDRGCSYEQYF
CDR3nt: TGTGCCAGTACCGAGGACAGGGGTTGTTCCTACGAGCAGTACTTC

len: 16
j_gene: TRBJ1-6
d_gene: TRBD1
v_gene: TRBV5-4
abundance: -
CDR3aa: CASSPQEGAGNSPLHF
CDR3nt: TGTGCCAGCAGCCCCCAAGAGGGGGCGGGTAATTCACCCCTCCACTTT

len: 15
j_gene: TRBJ2-3
d_gene: -
v_gene: TRBV7-9
abundance: -
CDR3aa: CASSTRDLITDTQYF
CDR3nt: TGTGCCAGCAGCACCCGGGACTTAATCACAGATACGCAGTATTTT

len: 16
j_gene: TRBJ2-6
d_gene: -
v_gene: TRBV28
abundance: -
CDR3aa: CASSLTKSSGANVLTF
CDR3nt: TGTGCCAGCAGTCTGACCAAGAGCTCTGGGGCCAACGTCCTGACTTTC

len: 13
j_gene: TRBJ1-2
d_gene: TRBD1
v_gene: TRBV7-2
abundance: -
CDR3aa: CASSGTQGDGYTF
CDR3nt: TGTGCCAGCAGCGGAACACAGGGGGATGGCTACACCTTC

len: 18
j_gene: TRBJ2-3
d_gene: TRBD2
v_gene: TRBV5-4
abundance: -
CDR3aa: CASSGALLAGGVGDTQYF
CDR3nt: TGTGCCAGCAGCGGCGCTCTTTTAGCGGGGGGCGTGGGAGATACGCAGTATTTT

len: 14
j_gene: TRBJ1-1
d_gene: -
v_gene: TRBV5-1
abundance: -
CDR3aa: CASFRGGTNTEAFF
CDR3nt: TGCGCCAGCTTCCGTGGGGGGACAAACACTGAAGCTTTCTTT

len: 16
j_gene: TRBJ2-1
d_gene: -
v_gene: TRBV7-3
abundance: -
CDR3aa: CASSLNGGGNYNEQFF
CDR3nt: TGTGCCAGCAGCTTAAACGGAGGCGGGAACTACAATGAGCAGTTCTTC

len: 12
j_gene: TRBJ2-3
d_gene: -
v_gene: TRBV21-1
abundance: -
CDR3aa: CASSPYRDTQYF
CDR3nt: TGTGCCAGCAGCCCCTACCGGGATACGCAGTATTTT

len: 14
j_gene: TRBJ1-5
d_gene: -
v_gene: TRBV28
abundance: -
CDR3aa: CASSSAGSNQPQHF
CDR3nt: TGTGCCAGCAGTTCCGCAGGCAGCAATCAGCCCCAGCATTTT

len: 14
j_gene: TRBJ2-2
d_gene: -
v_gene: TRBV6-5
abundance: once
CDR3aa: CASSYRVTTGELFF
CDR3nt: TGTGCCAGCAGTTATAGAGTAACCACCGGGGAGCTGTTTTTT

len: 19
j_gene: TRBJ2-3
d_gene: TRBD1
v_gene: TRBV7-2
abundance: -
CDR3aa: CASSLGGQGIWRRTDTQYF
CDR3nt: TGTGCCAGCAGCTTAGGGGGACAGGGTATTTGGAGACGCACAGATACGCAGTATTTT

len: 11
j_gene: TRBJ2-3
d_gene: -
v_gene: TRBV29-1
abundance: -
CDR3aa: CSVEDPDTQYF
CDR3nt: TGCAGCGTTGAAGATCCAGATACGCAGTATTTT

len: 14
j_gene: TRBJ2-7
d_gene: TRBD1
v_gene: TRBV4-1
abundance: -
CDR3aa: CASSPGTARYEQYF
CDR3nt: TGCGCCAGCAGCCCAGGGACAGCCCGATACGAGCAGTACTTC

len: 16
j_gene: TRBJ2-4
d_gene: -
v_gene: TRBV6-1
abundance: once
CDR3aa: CASSEVRQKIKNIQYF
CDR3nt: TGTGCCAGCAGTGAAGTGAGACAGAAGATTAAAAACATTCAGTACTTC

len: 15
j_gene: TRBJ1-2
d_gene: -
v_gene: TRBV5-4
abundance: -
CDR3aa: CASFSQVTSSYGYTF
CDR3nt: TGTGCCAGCTTCTCCCAAGTGACGTCCTCCTATGGCTACACCTTC

len: 17
j_gene: TRBJ1-3
d_gene: TRBD1
v_gene: TRBV4-1
abundance: -
CDR3aa: CASSQGTGSVSGNTIYF
CDR3nt: TGCGCCAGCAGCCAAGGGACAGGGTCCGTCTCTGGAAACACCATATATTTT

len: 13
j_gene: TRBJ1-1
d_gene: TRBD1
v_gene: TRBV29-1
abundance: -
CDR3aa: CSVVVGQGTEAFF
CDR3nt: TGCAGCGTTGTCGTAGGACAGGGCACTGAAGCTTTCTTT

len: 14
j_gene: TRBJ2-5
d_gene: -
v_gene: TRBV21-1
abundance: once
CDR3aa: CASSKDRVAETQYF
CDR3nt: TGTGCCAGCAGCAAAGACAGGGTGGCAGAGACCCAGTACTTC

len: 14
j_gene: TRBJ1-1
d_gene: TRBD1
v_gene: TRBV5-1
abundance: -
CDR3aa: CASSGQGIGTEAFF
CDR3nt: TGCGCCAGCAGCGGACAGGGGATAGGCACTGAAGCTTTCTTT

len: 16
j_gene: TRBJ1-1
d_gene: -
v_gene: TRBV28
abundance: -
CDR3aa: CASQPRGSGVNTEAFF
CDR3nt: TGTGCCAGCCAACCGCGGGGCAGTGGTGTGAACACTGAAGCTTTCTTT

len: 15
j_gene: TRBJ1-4
d_gene: TRBD1
v_gene: TRBV7-9
abundance: -
CDR3aa: CASSFWTGGREKLFF
CDR3nt: TGTGCCAGCAGCTTCTGGACAGGGGGCCGAGAAAAACTGTTTTTT

len: 14
j_gene: TRBJ2-5
d_gene: TRBD1
v_gene: TRBV6-1
abundance: few
CDR3aa: CASSWSRGQETQYF
CDR3nt: TGTGCCAGCAGTTGGTCCAGGGGGCAAGAGACCCAGTACTTC

len: 12
j_gene: TRBJ2-7
d_gene: -
v_gene: TRBV7-2
abundance: -
CDR3aa: CASSPGIYEQYF
CDR3nt: TGTGCCAGCAGCCCCGGCATATACGAGCAGTACTTC

len: 13
j_gene: TRBJ1-1
d_gene: -
v_gene: TRBV25-1
abundance: -
CDR3aa: CASKRDLNTEAFF
CDR3nt: TGTGCCAGCAAGCGGGACCTCAACACTGAAGCTTTCTTT

len: 14
j_gene: TRBJ2-7
d_gene: TRBD1
v_gene: TRBV5-4
abundance: -
CDR3aa: CASSRQGSAYEQYF
CDR3nt: TGTGCCAGCAGCCGACAGGGGAGCGCCTACGAGCAGTACTTC

len: 14
j_gene: TRBJ2-2
d_gene: TRBD1
v_gene: TRBV7-2
abundance: -
CDR3aa: CASSTRQGAGELFF
CDR3nt: TGTGCCAGCAGCACCAGACAGGGAGCCGGGGAGCTGTTTTTT

len: 15
j_gene: TRBJ2-2
d_gene: -
v_gene: TRBV5-1
abundance: -
CDR3aa: CASSLSLTNTGELFF
CDR3nt: TGCGCCAGCAGCTTAAGTCTAACCAACACCGGGGAGCTGTTTTTT

len: 14
j_gene: TRBJ1-1
d_gene: -
v_gene: TRBV2
abundance: few
CDR3aa: CASSPDRLNTEAFF
CDR3nt: TGTGCCAGCAGTCCAGACAGGCTGAACACTGAAGCTTTCTTT

len: 13
j_gene: TRBJ2-5
d_gene: -
v_gene: TRBV12-5
abundance: -
CDR3aa: CASGLQGGETQYF
CDR3nt: TGTGCTAGTGGTTTGCAGGGGGGAGAGACCCAGTACTTC

len: 18
j_gene: TRBJ2-1
d_gene: TRBD2
v_gene: TRBV4-3
abundance: -
CDR3aa: CASSQDAGGGSSYNEQFF
CDR3nt: TGCGCCAGCAGCCAAGATGCCGGCGGCGGGAGCTCCTACAATGAGCAGTTCTTC

len: 17
j_gene: TRBJ1-1
d_gene: -
v_gene: TRBV4-1
abundance: -
CDR3aa: CASSQDRRGRGRTEAFF
CDR3nt: TGCGCCAGCAGCCAAGATCGCCGGGGCAGAGGACGCACTGAAGCTTTCTTT

len: 14
j_gene: TRBJ2-2
d_gene: -
v_gene: TRBV2
abundance: -
CDR3aa: CASSEVEATGELFF
CDR3nt: TGTGCCAGCAGTGAAGTTGAAGCCACCGGGGAGCTGTTTTTT

len: 14
j_gene: TRBJ1-2
d_gene: -
v_gene: TRBV7-2
abundance: once
CDR3aa: CASSLVQGRDGYTF
CDR3nt: TGTGCCAGCAGCTTAGTCCAGGGTAGAGATGGCTACACCTTC

len: 12
j_gene: TRBJ1-4
d_gene: -
v_gene: TRBV6-1
abundance: -
CDR3aa: CASSPRGEKLFF
CDR3nt: TGTGCCAGCAGTCCCCGAGGGGAAAAACTGTTTTTT

len: 14
j_gene: TRBJ1-2
d_gene: -
v_gene: TRBV5-4
abundance: -
CDR3aa: CASRRDSSNYGYTF
CDR3nt: TGTGCCAGCAGACGTGACAGTTCTAACTATGGCTACACCTTC

len: 19
j_gene: TRBJ2-2
d_gene: TRBD2
v_gene: TRBV9
abundance: -
CDR3aa: CASSVRSSGRRGNTGELFF
CDR3nt: TGTGCCAGCAGCGTTAGGTCTAGCGGGAGAAGGGGAAACACCGGGGAGCTGTTTTTT

len: 13
j_gene: TRBJ2-2
d_gene: -
v_gene: TRBV5-1
abundance: -
CDR3aa: CASSSEGTGELFF
CDR3nt: TGCGCCAGCAGCTCCGAGGGCACCGGGGAGCTGTTTTTT

len: 14
j_gene: TRBJ2-7
d_gene: -
v_gene: TRBV6-6
abundance: -
CDR3aa: CASSYMKGVYEQYF
CDR3nt: TGTGCCAGCAGTTACATGAAAGGGGTCTACGAGCAGTACTTC

len: 10
j_gene: TRBJ2-1
d_gene: -
v_gene: TRBV10-2
abundance: -
CDR3aa: CASRRNEQFF
CDR3nt: TGCGCCAGCAGGAGAAATGAGCAGTTCTTC

len: 14
j_gene: TRBJ2-5
d_gene: TRBD2
v_gene: TRBV2
abundance: once
CDR3aa: CASSPGLAGQTQYF
CDR3nt: TGTGCCAGCAGCCCGGGACTAGCGGGACAGACCCAGTACTTC

len: 15
j_gene: TRBJ2-4
d_gene: -
v_gene: TRBV30
abundance: -
CDR3aa: CAWSVKPRGKNIQYF
CDR3nt: TGTGCCTGGAGTGTAAAGCCGAGGGGCAAAAACATTCAGTACTTC

len: 15
j_gene: TRBJ1-5
d_gene: -
v_gene: TRBV5-8
abundance: once
CDR3aa: CASTTKERGLQPQHF
CDR3nt: TGTGCCAGCACCACAAAAGAGAGGGGACTTCAGCCCCAGCATTTT

len: 13
j_gene: TRBJ2-1
d_gene: -
v_gene: TRBV15
abundance: -
CDR3aa: CATSRGEGNEQFF
CDR3nt: TGTGCCACCAGCAGAGGAGAGGGCAATGAGCAGTTCTTC

len: 14
j_gene: TRBJ2-1
d_gene: TRBD1
v_gene: TRBV18
abundance: once
CDR3aa: CASSPVTGGYEQFF
CDR3nt: TGTGCCAGCTCACCAGTGACAGGGGGCTATGAGCAGTTCTTC

len: 13
j_gene: TRBJ2-3
d_gene: TRBD1
v_gene: TRBV11-3
abundance: -
CDR3aa: CASSADRADTQYF
CDR3nt: TGTGCCAGCAGCGCCGACAGGGCAGATACGCAGTATTTT

len: 15
j_gene: TRBJ2-3
d_gene: -
v_gene: TRBV5-5
abundance: -
CDR3aa: CASSPGGGATDTQYF
CDR3nt: TGTGCCAGCAGCCCCGGGGGCGGGGCCACAGATACGCAGTATTTT

len: 14
j_gene: TRBJ1-2
d_gene: -
v_gene: TRBV6-5
abundance: -
CDR3aa: CASSYSGAGDGYTF
CDR3nt: TGTGCCAGCAGTTACTCGGGGGCCGGGGATGGCTACACCTTC

len: 15
j_gene: TRBJ2-5
d_gene: -
v_gene: TRBV5-1
abundance: -
CDR3aa: CASSLRPGPQETQYF
CDR3nt: TGCGCCAGCAGCTTGCGACCTGGACCGCAAGAGACCCAGTACTTC